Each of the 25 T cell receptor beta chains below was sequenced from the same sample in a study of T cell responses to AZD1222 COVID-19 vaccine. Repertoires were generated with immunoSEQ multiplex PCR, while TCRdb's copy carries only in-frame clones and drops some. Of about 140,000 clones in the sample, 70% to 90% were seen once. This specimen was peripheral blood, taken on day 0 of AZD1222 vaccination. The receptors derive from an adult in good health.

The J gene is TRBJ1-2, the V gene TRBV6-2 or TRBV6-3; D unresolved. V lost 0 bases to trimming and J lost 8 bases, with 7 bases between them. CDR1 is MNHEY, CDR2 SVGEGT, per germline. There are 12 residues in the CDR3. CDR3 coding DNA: TGTGCCAGCAGTTACTCGAATCACGGCTACACCTTC. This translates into CASSYSNHGYTF.

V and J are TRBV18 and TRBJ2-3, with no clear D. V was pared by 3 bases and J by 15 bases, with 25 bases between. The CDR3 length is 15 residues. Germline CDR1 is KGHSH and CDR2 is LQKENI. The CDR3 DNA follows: TGTGCCAGCTCACCCTCGTGCTTATTGGGCCTCGGTCGATATTTT. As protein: CASSPSCLLGLGRYF.

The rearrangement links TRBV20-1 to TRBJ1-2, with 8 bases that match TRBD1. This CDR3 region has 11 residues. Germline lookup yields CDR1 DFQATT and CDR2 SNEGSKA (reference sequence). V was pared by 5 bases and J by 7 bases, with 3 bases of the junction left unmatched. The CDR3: CSAGQGGGYTF. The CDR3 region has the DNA TGCAGTGCTGGACAGGGTGGTGGCTACACCTTC.

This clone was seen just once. The CDR3 region is CASSHYLTGADEQYF. The CDR3 nucleotides read TGTGCCAGCAGCCACTACCTGACAGGGGCCGACGAGCAGTACTTC. The chain combines TRBV4-2 with TRBJ2-7; 8 positions match TRBD1. J was trimmed by 5 bases and V by 3 bases; bases with no gene match: 9. The CDR3 is 15 amino acids. Germline V CDR1 and CDR2: LGHNA, YNFKEQ.

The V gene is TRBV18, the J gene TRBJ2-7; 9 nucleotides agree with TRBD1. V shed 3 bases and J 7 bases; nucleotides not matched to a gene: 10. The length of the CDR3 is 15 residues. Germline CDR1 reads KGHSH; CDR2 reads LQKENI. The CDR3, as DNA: TGTGCCAGCTCACCCAGCACAGGGGGCGGGGAAGAGCAGTACTTC. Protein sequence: CASSPSTGGGEEQYF.

Here the CDR3 DNA reads TGTGCCAGCAGCTTGGCGGCGGGGGGCGCAGGCCCCTTGTTTTTT. Protein sequence: CASSLAAGGAGPLFF. J is TRBJ1-4 and V is TRBV7-8; perhaps TRBD1 as D (6 bases). The CDR3 has 15 amino acids. Germline-derived CDR1 and CDR2 are SGHVS and FQNEAQ. Trimming took 3 bases from V and 15 from J, leaving 23 bases between them. Combining the CDR3 with reference TRBV7-8 and TRBJ1-4 gives the whole variable domain GAGVSQSPRYKVAKRGQDVALRCDPISGHVSLFWYQQALGQGPEFLTYFQNEAQLDKSGLPSDRFFAERPEGSVSTLKIQRTQQEDSAVYLCASSLAAGGAGPLFFGSGTQLSVL.

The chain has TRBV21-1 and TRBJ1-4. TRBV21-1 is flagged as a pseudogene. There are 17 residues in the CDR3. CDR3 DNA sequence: TGTGCCAGCAGCAAAGAATCGGGGGTCGCGACTAATGAAAAACTGTTTTTT. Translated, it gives CASSKESGVATNEKLFF.

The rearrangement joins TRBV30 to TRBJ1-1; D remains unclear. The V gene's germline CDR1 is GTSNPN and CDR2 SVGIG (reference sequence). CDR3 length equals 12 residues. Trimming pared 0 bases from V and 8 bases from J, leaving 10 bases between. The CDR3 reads CAWSVRSREAFF. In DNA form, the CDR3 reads TGTGCCTGGAGTGTAAGAAGTCGGGAAGCTTTCTTT. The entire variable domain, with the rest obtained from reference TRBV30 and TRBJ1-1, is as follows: SQTIHQWPATLVQPVGSPLSLECTVEGTSNPNLYWYRQAAGRGLQLLFYSVGIGQISSEVPQNLSASRPQDRQFILSSKKLLLSDSGFYLCAWSVRSREAFFGQGTRLTVV.

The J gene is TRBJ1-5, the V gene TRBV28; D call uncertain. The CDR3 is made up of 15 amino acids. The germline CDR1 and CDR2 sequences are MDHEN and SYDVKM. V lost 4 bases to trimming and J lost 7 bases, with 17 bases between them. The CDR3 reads CASSWQDRVKQPQHF. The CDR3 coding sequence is TGTGCCAGCAGTTGGCAGGATCGGGTAAAACAGCCCCAGCATTTT.

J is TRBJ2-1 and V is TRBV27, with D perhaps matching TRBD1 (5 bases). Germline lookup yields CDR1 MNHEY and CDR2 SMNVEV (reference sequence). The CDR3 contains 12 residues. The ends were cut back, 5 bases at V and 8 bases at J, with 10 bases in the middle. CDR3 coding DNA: TGTGCCAGCAGTATATTAGGGGATGAGCAGTTCTTC. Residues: CASSILGDEQFF.

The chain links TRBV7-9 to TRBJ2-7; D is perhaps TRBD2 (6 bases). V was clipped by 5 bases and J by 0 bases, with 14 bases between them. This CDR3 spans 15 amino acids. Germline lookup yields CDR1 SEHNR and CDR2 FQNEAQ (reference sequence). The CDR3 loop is CASSAVGGSSYEQYF. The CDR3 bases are TGTGCCAGCAGCGCCGTCGGAGGGAGCTCCTACGAGCAGTACTTC.

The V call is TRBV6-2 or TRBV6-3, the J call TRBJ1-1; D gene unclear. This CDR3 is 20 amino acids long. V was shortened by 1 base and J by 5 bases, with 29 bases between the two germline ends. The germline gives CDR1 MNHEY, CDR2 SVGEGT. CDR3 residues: CASSYLSLGKRSRGLTEAFF. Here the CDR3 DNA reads TGTGCCAGCAGTTACTTGAGTCTTGGGAAGCGGAGTCGGGGTTTGACTGAAGCTTTCTTT.

CDR3: CASSYLGFGTEAFF. The CDR3, as DNA: TGTGCCAGCAGTTACCTGGGGTTTGGCACTGAAGCTTTCTTT. The V call is TRBV6-5, the J call TRBJ1-1; D is ambiguous. CDR1 MNHEY and CDR2 SVGAGI come from the germline V gene. Trimming took off 2 bases at V and 4 bases at J, with 11 bases between the two ends. The CDR3 has 14 residues.

CDR3 sequence reads: CASSLQGVVDEQYF. DNA of the CDR3: TGTGCCAGCAGCCTACAGGGGGTCGTCGACGAGCAGTACTTC. This chain links TRBV11-2 with TRBJ2-7; 8 bases agree with TRBD1. Germline values: CDR1 SGHAT, CDR2 FQNNGV. J was trimmed by 5 bases and V by 5 bases; bases with no gene match: 8. The CDR3 contains 14 residues. The full variable domain, in which reference TRBV11-2 and TRBJ2-7 provide the parts outside the CDR3, is EAGVAQSPRYKIIEKRQSVAFWCNPISGHATLYWYQQILGQGPKLLIQFQNNGVVDDSQLPKDRFSAERLKGVDSTLKIQPAKLEDSAVYLCASSLQGVVDEQYFGPGTRLTVT.

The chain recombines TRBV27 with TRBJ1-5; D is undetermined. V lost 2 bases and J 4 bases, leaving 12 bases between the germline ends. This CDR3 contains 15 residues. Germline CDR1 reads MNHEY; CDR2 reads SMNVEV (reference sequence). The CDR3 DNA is TGTGCCAGCAGTTTAAAAGGGTTTCCAAATCAGCCCCAGCATTTT. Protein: CASSLKGFPNQPQHF.

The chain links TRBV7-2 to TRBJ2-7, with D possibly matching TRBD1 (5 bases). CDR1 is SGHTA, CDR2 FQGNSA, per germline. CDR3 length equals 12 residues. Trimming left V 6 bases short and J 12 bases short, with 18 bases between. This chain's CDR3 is CASSSPGLSMYF. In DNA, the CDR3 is TGTGCCAGCAGTTCCCCAGGGTTAAGCATGTACTTC.

This CDR3 reads CASSGQSGELFF. CDR3 nucleotide sequence: TGTGCCAGCTCGGGGCAGTCCGGGGAGCTGTTTTTT. This rearrangement joins TRBV6-6 to TRBJ2-2, with D perhaps given as TRBD1 or TRBD2 (5 bases each). CDR1 and CDR2 (germline): MNHNY, SVGAGI (reference sequence). The ends were cut back, 8 bases at V and 6 bases at J, with 10 bases in the middle. There are 12 residues in the CDR3.

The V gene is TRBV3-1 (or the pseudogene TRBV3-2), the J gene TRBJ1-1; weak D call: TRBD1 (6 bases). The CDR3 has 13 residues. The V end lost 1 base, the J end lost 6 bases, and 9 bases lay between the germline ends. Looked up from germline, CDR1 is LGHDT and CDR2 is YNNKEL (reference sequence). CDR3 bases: TGTGCCAGCAGCCAAGCAGGGGCGGCTGAAGCTTTCTTT. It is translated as CASSQAGAAEAFF.

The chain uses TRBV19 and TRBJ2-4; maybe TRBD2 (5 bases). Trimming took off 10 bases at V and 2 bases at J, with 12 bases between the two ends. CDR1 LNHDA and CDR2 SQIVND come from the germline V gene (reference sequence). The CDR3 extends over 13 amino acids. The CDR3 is CATAEGTKNIQYF. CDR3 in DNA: TGTGCCACCGCCGAGGGAACCAAAAACATTCAGTACTTC. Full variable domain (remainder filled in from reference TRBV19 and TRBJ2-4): DGGITQSPKYLFRKEGQNVTLSCEQNLNHDAMYWYRQDPGQGLRLIYYSQIVNDFQKGDIAEGYSVSREKKESFPLTVTSAQKNPTAFYLCATAEGTKNIQYFGAGTRLSVL.

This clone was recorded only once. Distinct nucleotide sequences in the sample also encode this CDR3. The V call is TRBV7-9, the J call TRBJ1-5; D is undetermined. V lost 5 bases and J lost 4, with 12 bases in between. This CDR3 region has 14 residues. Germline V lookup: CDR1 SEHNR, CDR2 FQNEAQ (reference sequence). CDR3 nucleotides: TGTGCCAGCAGCCCTCCCGGCGCGAATCAGCCCCAGCATTTT. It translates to CASSPPGANQPQHF.

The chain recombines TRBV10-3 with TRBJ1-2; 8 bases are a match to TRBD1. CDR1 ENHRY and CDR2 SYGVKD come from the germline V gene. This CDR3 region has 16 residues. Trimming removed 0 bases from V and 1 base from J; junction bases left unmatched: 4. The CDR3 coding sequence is TGTGCCATCAGTGAGTCACAGGGGGACTTTAACTATGGCTACACCTTC. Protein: CAISESQGDFNYGYTF.

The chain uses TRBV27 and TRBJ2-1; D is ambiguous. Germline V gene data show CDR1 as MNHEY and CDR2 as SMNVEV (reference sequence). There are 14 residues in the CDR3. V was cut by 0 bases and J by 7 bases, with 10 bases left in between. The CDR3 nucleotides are TGTGCCAGCAGTTTATCTGACCGAGGTAATGAGCAGTTCTTC. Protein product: CASSLSDRGNEQFF.

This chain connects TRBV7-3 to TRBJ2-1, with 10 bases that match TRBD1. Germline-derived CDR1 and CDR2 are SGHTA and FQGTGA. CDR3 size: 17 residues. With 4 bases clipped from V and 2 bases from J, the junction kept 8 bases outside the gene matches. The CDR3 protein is CASSSRFDRGPYNEQFF. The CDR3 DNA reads TGTGCCAGCAGCTCCCGCTTCGACAGGGGGCCCTACAATGAGCAGTTCTTC.

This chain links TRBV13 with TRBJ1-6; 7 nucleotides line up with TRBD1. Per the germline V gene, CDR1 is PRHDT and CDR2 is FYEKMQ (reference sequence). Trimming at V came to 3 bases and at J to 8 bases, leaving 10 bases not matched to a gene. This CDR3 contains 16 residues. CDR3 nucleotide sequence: TGTGCCAGCAGCTTGACAGGGAAACCAGAGGATTCACCCCTCCACTTT. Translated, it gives CASSLTGKPEDSPLHF.

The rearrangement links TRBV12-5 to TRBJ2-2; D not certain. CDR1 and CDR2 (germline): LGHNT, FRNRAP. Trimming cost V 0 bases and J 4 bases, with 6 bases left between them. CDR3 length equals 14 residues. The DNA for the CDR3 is TGTGCTAGTGGTTTGGTAGCCTTCACCGGGGAGCTGTTTTTT. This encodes CASGLVAFTGELFF.